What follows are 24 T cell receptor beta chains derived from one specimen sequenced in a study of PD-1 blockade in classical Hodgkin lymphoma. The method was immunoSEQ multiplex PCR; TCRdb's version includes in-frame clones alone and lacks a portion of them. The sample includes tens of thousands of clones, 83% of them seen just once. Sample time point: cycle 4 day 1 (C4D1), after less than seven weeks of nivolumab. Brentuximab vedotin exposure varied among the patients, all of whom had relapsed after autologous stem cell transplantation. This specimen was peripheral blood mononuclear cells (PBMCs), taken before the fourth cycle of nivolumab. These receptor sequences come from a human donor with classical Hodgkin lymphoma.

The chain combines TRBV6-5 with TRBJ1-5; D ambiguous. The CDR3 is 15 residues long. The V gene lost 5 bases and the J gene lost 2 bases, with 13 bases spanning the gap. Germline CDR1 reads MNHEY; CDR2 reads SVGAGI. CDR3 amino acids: CASSPGITGNQPQHF. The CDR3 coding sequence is TGTGCCAGCAGTCCTGGGATAACAGGCAATCAGCCCCAGCATTTT.

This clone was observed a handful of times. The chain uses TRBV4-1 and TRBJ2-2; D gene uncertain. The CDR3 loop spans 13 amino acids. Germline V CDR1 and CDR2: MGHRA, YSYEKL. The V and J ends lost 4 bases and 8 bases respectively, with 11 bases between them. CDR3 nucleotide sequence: TGCGCCAGCAGCCGAGACGGGCTAGGGGAGCTGTTTTTT. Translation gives CASSRDGLGELFF.

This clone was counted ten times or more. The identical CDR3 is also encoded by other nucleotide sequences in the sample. The CDR3 bases are TGTGCCAGTAGTGCGGGGGGGTACGAGCAGTACTTC. Amino acid sequence: CASSAGGYEQYF. The chain uses TRBV19 and TRBJ2-7; TRBD2 matches at 9 bases. This CDR3 spans 12 amino acids. Germline V gives CDR1 LNHDA, CDR2 SQIVND (reference sequence). V trimming: 5 bases; J trimming: 4 bases; junction bases outside the gene matches: 0. The full variable domain, with the rest looked up from reference TRBV19 and TRBJ2-7, is DGGITQSPKYLFRKEGQNVTLSCEQNLNHDAMYWYRQDPGQGLRLIYYSQIVNDFQKGDIAEGYSVSREKKESFPLTVTSAQKNPTAFYLCASSAGGYEQYFGPGTRLTVT.

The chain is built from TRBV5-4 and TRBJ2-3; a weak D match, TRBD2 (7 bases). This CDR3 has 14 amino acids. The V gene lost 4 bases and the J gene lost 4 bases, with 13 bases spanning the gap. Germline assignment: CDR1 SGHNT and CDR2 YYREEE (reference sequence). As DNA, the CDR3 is TGTGCCAGCAGCCCAAAAGGGGGGGCAGATACGCAGTATTTT. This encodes CASSPKGGADTQYF.

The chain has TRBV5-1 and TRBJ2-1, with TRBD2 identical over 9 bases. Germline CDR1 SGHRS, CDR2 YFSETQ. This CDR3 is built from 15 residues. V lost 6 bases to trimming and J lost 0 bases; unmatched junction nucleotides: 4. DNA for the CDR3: TGCGCCAGCACCCATAGCGGGAGCTCCTACAATGAGCAGTTCTTC. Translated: CASTHSGSSYNEQFF.

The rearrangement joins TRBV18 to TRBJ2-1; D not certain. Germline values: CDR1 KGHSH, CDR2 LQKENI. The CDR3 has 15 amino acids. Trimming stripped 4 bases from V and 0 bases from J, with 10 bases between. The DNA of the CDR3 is TGTGCCAGCTCACTGGACCTCAGCTCCTACAATGAGCAGTTCTTC. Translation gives CASSLDLSSYNEQFF.

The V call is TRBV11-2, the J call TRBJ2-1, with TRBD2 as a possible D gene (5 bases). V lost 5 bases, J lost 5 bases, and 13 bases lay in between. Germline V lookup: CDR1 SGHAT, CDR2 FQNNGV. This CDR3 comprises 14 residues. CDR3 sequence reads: CASSRGSPNNEQFF. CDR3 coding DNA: TGTGCCAGCAGCCGCGGGTCTCCGAACAATGAGCAGTTCTTC.

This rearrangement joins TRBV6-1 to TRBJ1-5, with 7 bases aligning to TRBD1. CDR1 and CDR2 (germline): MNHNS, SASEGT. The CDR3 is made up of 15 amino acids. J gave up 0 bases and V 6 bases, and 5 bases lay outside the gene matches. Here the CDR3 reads CASRSGQVSNQPQHF. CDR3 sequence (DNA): TGTGCCAGCAGATCCGGACAGGTTAGCAATCAGCCCCAGCATTTT.

CDR3 sequence reads: CASSVRTAGETQYF. The CDR3 nucleotides read TGCGCCAGCAGCGTGCGCACAGCAGGGGAGACCCAGTACTTC. The chain has TRBV5-1 and TRBJ2-5, with TRBD1 as a possible D gene (5 bases). The germline V gene has CDR1 SGHRS and CDR2 YFSETQ. V lost 4 bases, J lost 5 bases, and 15 bases lay in between. The CDR3 loop spans 14 amino acids.

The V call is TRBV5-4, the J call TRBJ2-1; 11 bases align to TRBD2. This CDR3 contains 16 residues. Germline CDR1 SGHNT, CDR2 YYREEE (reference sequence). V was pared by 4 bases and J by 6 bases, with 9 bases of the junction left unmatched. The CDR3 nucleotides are TGTGCCAGCAGCCCCGGAGGTAGCGGGAGGGGCAATGAGCAGTTCTTC. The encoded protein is CASSPGGSGRGNEQFF.

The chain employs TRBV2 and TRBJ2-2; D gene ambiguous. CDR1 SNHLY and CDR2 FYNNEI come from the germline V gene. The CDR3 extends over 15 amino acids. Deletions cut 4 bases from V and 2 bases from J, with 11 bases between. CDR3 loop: CASSGAETNTGELFF. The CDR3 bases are TGTGCCAGCAGTGGGGCGGAGACTAACACCGGGGAGCTGTTTTTT.

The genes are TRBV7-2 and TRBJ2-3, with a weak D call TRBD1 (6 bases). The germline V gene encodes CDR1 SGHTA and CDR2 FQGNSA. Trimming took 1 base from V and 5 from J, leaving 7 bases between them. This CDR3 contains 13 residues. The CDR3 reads CASSLEGVDTQYF. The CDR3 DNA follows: TGTGCCAGCAGCTTAGAGGGGGTAGATACGCAGTATTTT. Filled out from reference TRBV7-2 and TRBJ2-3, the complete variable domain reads GAGVSQSPSNKVTEKGKDVELRCDPISGHTALYWYRQSLGQGLEFLIYFQGNSAPDKSGLPSDRFSAERTGGSVSTLTIQRTQQEDSAVYLCASSLEGVDTQYFGPGTRLTVL.

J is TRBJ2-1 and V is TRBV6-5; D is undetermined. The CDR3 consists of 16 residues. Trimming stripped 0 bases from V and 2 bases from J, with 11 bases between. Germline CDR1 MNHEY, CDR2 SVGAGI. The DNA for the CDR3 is TGTGCCAGCAGTTACTCTACCGGTGAGACCTACAATGAGCAGTTCTTC. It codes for CASSYSTGETYNEQFF.

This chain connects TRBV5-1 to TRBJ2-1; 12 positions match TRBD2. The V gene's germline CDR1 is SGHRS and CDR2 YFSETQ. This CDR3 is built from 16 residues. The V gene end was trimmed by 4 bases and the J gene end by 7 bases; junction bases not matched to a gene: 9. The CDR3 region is CASSRGLAGVENEQFF. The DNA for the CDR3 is TGCGCCAGCAGCCGGGGACTAGCGGGCGTGGAAAATGAGCAGTTCTTC.

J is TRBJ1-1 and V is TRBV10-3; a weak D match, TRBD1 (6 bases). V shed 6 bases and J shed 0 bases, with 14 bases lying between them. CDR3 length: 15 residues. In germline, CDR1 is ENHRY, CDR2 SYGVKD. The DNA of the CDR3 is TGTGCCATCAGCTCTCCAGGGGCTTTGAACACTGAAGCTTTCTTT. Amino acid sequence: CAISSPGALNTEAFF.

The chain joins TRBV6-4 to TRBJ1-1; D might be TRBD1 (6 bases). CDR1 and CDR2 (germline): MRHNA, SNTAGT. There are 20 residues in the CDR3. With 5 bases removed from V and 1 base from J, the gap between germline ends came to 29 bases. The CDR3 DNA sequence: TGTGCCAGCAGTTTGGGGAACAGGGTTCCCCATGGCGTCCCGAACACTGAAGCTTTCTTT. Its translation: CASSLGNRVPHGVPNTEAFF.

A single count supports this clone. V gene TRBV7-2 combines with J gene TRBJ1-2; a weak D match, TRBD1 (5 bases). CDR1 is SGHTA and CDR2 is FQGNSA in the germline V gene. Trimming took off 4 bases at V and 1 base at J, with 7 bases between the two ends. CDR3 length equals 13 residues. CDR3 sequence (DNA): TGTGCCAGCAGCTCACAGGTTAACTATGGCTACACCTTC. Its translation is CASSSQVNYGYTF.

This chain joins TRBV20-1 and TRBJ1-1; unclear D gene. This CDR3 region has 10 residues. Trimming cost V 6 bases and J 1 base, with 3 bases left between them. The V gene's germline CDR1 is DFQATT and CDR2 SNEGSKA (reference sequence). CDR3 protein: CSAGNTEAFF. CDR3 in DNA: TGCAGTGCGGGGAACACTGAAGCTTTCTTT.

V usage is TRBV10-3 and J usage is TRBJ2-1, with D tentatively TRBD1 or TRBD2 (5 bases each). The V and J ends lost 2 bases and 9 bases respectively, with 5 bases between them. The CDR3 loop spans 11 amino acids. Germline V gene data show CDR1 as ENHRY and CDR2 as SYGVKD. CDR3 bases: TGTGCCATCAGTGAGGGGGGTGAGCAGTTCTTC. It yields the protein CAISEGGEQFF.

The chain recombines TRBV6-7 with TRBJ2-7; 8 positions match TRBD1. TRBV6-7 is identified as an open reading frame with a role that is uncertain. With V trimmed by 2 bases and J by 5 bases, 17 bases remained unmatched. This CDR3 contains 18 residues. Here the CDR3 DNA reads TGTGCCAGCAGTTACACGTGGACAGGGCCGAGGTTTGGGGACGAGCAGTACTTC. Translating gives CASSYTWTGPRFGDEQYF.

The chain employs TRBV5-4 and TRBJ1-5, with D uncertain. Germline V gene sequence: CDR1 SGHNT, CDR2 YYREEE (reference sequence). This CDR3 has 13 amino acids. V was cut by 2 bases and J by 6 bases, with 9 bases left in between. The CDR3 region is CASSFGEGQPQHF. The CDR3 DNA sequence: TGTGCCAGCAGCTTCGGGGAAGGTCAGCCCCAGCATTTT. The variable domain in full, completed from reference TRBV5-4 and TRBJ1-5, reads ETGVTQSPTHLIKTRGQQVTLRCSSQSGHNTVSWYQQALGQGPQFIFQYYREEENGRGNFPPRFSGLQFPNYSSELNVNALELDDSALYLCASSFGEGQPQHFGDGTRLSIL.

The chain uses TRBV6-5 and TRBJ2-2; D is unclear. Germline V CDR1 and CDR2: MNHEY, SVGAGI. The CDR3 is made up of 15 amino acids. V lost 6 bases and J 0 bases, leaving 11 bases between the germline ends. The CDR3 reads CASSPPGTNTGELFF. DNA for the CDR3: TGTGCCAGCAGCCCTCCCGGTACGAACACCGGGGAGCTGTTTTTT.

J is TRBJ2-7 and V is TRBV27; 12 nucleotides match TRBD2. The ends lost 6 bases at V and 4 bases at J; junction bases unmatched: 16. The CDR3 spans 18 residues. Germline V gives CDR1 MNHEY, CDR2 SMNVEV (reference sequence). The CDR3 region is CASSRDGAGTSGLYEQYF. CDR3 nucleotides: TGTGCCAGCAGCCGAGACGGCGCGGGGACTAGCGGGCTATACGAGCAGTACTTC.

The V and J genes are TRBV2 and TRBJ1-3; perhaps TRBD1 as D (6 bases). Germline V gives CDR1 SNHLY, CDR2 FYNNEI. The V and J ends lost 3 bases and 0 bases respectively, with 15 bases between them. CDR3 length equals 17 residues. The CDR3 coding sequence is TGTGCCAGCAGTGATAATTTAGGCAGGGGCTCTGGAAACACCATATATTTT. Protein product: CASSDNLGRGSGNTIYF.